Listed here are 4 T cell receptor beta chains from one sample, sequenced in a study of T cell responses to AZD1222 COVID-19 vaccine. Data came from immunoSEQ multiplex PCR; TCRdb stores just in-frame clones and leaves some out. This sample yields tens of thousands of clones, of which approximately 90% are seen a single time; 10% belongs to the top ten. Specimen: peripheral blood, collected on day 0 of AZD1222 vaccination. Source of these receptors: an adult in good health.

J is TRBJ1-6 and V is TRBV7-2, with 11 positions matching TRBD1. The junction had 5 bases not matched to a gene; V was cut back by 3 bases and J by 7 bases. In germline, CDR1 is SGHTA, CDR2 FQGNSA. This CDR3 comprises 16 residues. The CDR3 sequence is CASSFAGTGGNSPLHF. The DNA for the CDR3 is TGTGCCAGCAGCTTCGCCGGGACAGGGGGGAATTCACCCCTCCACTTT.

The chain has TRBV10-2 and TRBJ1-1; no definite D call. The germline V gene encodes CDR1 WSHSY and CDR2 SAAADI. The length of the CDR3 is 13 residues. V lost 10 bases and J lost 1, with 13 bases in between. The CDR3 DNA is TGCGCCATCCTCTTGGCAGGGAACACTGAAGCTTTCTTT. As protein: CAILLAGNTEAFF.

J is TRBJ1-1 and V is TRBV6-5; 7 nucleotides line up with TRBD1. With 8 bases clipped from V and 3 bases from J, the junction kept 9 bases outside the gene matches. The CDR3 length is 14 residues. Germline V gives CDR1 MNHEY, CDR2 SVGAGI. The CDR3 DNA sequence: TGTGCCAGCTATCGACAGGGACTATACACTGAAGCTTTCTTT. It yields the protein CASYRQGLYTEAFF.

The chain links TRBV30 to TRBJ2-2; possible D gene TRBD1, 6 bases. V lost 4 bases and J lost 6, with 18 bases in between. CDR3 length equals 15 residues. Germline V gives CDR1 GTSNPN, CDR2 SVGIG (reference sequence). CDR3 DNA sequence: TGTGCCTGGAATAGACCCAGGGGCAGGCCCGGGGAGCTGTTTTTT. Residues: CAWNRPRGRPGELFF. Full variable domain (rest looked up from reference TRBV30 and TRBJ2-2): SQTIHQWPATLVQPVGSPLSLECTVEGTSNPNLYWYRQAAGRGLQLLFYSVGIGQISSEVPQNLSASRPQDRQFILSSKKLLLSDSGFYLCAWNRPRGRPGELFFGEGSRLTVL.